The 12 T cell receptor beta chains below all came from one sample that was sequenced in a study of T cell changes during pregnancy in multiple sclerosis. Sequenced by immunoSEQ multiplex PCR; TCRdb stores in-frame clones only, minus some. The repertoire holds about 17,000 clones, roughly 80% seen once, with 18% in the top ten. The starting material was CD8+ T cells from peripheral blood mononuclear cells, obtained in the third trimester of pregnancy. These receptors were taken from a female donor in good health, enrolled as a control in a pregnancy study.

This sequence joins TRBV29-1 and TRBJ1-2; tentatively, D is TRBD1 (6 bases). Germline V gene lookup returns CDR1 SQVTM and CDR2 ANQGSEA. There are 13 residues in the CDR3. V lost 1 base to trimming and J lost 6 bases, with 12 bases between them. This chain's CDR3 is CSVEVTGPDGYTF. The CDR3 DNA is TGCAGCGTTGAAGTAACAGGGCCCGATGGCTACACCTTC. Together with reference TRBV29-1 and TRBJ1-2, the CDR3 gives the full variable domain: SAVISQKPSRDICQRGTSLTIQCQVDSQVTMMFWYRQQPGQSLTLIATANQGSEATYESGFVIDKFPISRPNLTFSTLTVSNMSPEDSSIYLCSVEVTGPDGYTFGSGTRLTVV.

The V call is TRBV13, the J call TRBJ1-1, with D possibly matching TRBD1 (6 bases). The V gene's germline CDR1 is PRHDT and CDR2 FYEKMQ (reference sequence). This CDR3 has 13 residues. Trimming pared 3 bases from V and 1 base from J, leaving 6 bases between. CDR3 region: CASSLTGNTEAFF. The CDR3 nucleotides read TGTGCCAGCAGCTTGACAGGGAACACTGAAGCTTTCTTT.

V usage is TRBV9 and J usage is TRBJ2-7; 11 positions agree with TRBD1. This CDR3 contains 15 residues. J was trimmed by 7 bases and V by 0 bases; bases with no gene match: 6. The V gene's germline CDR1 is SGDLS and CDR2 YYNGEE. The CDR3 sequence is CASSVAGQGVEEQYF. In DNA form, the CDR3 reads TGTGCCAGCAGCGTAGCGGGACAGGGGGTTGAGGAGCAGTACTTC.

V and J are TRBV27 and TRBJ1-1; no definite D call. The ends were cut back, 5 bases at V and 6 bases at J, with 10 bases in the middle. From germline, CDR1 is MNHEY and CDR2 SMNVEV (reference sequence). This CDR3 has 12 residues. The DNA for the CDR3 is TGTGCCAGCAGTCCTGGTAGTGCTGAAGCTTTCTTT. It yields the protein CASSPGSAEAFF.

V and J are TRBV21-1 and TRBJ2-7; the table's TRBD2 call for D was not verified on the DNA. TRBV21-1 is annotated as a pseudogene. This CDR3 has 14 amino acids. The CDR3 coding sequence is TGTGCCAGCACCGGGGGGACGGTTGACTACGAGCAGTACTTC. This sequence encodes CASTGGTVDYEQYF.

This chain uses TRBV11-2 with TRBJ2-7, with D perhaps matching TRBD2 (5 bases). Germline values: CDR1 SGHAT, CDR2 FQNNGV. The germline V and J ends were trimmed by 2 bases and 4 bases, with 15 bases remaining between them. This CDR3 has 15 amino acids. In DNA form, the CDR3 reads TGTGCCAGCAGCTTACCTTGGACTCCAACTTACGAGCAGTACTTC. This translates into CASSLPWTPTYEQYF.

The chain employs TRBV6-5 and TRBJ2-7; D possibly corresponds to TRBD2 (6 bases). Trimming took off 4 bases at V and 3 bases at J, with 10 bases between the two ends. This CDR3 has 13 residues. Germline loops: CDR1 MNHEY, CDR2 SVGAGI. The CDR3 is CASSLGGSYEQYF. Here the CDR3 DNA reads TGTGCCAGCAGTTTAGGAGGGAGCTACGAGCAGTACTTC.

V gene TRBV29-1 combines with J gene TRBJ1-1, with 7 nucleotides matching TRBD1. Looked up from germline, CDR1 is SQVTM and CDR2 is ANQGSEA. V lost 5 bases to trimming and J lost 0 bases; unmatched junction nucleotides: 3. The CDR3 sequence is 13 residues long. This chain's CDR3 is CSVFGQVNTEAFF. The CDR3 DNA is TGCAGCGTTTTCGGACAGGTGAACACTGAAGCTTTCTTT.

This clone has only one observation. The chain is built from TRBV28 and TRBJ2-7; a weak D match, TRBD2 (6 bases). From germline, CDR1 is MDHEN and CDR2 SYDVKM. The V gene lost 4 bases and the J gene lost 4 bases, with 14 bases spanning the gap. The CDR3 length is 14 residues. The CDR3 DNA reads as TGTGCCAGCAGTTACTTAGGGACTCGATACGAGCAGTACTTC. Residues: CASSYLGTRYEQYF.

The gene calls are TRBV7-9 and TRBJ2-5; D possibly corresponds to TRBD1 (5 bases). Trimming stripped 4 bases from V and 1 base from J, with 7 bases between. The CDR3 is 13 residues long. The germline V gene encodes CDR1 SEHNR and CDR2 FQNEAQ (reference sequence). CDR3 nucleotides: TGTGCCAGCAGCTGGGGCGGCCAAGAGACCCAGTACTTC. This gives the protein CASSWGGQETQYF.

Concerning this clone itself: The junction and the germline gene differ at one end; a read error may be behind it. The chain couples TRBV10-3 to TRBJ2-7; 8 bases match TRBD1. Per germline, CDR1 ENHRY and CDR2 SYGVKD. The CDR3 runs 12 residues. In nucleotides, the CDR3 is TGTGCCATCAGTGAGAGTAGGGCAGGGGGCCACTTC. This codes for CAISESRAGGHF.

This chain connects TRBV6-1 to TRBJ2-1; TRBD2 matches 13 bases. CDR3 size: 16 residues. Germline loops: CDR1 MNHNS, CDR2 SASEGT. V lost 4 bases, J lost 4 bases, and 4 bases stayed unmatched. For the CDR3, the DNA is TGTGCCAGCAGTGTGGGACTAGCGGGGAAATACAATGAGCAGTTCTTC. This sequence encodes CASSVGLAGKYNEQFF.